Presented here are 32 T cell receptor beta chains from one specimen sequenced in a study of blood T cells in healthy people across ages. PCR was performed a second time for 7 to 11 cycles using a sample-barcoded 5' primer and a J-beta primer mix. TCRdb analysed the 5' RACE reads with MiXCR anew, one entry per CDR3 protein. The sample lists 1.4 million to 1.5 million distinct CDR3 sequences, about 40% occurring once. The material sequenced was blood. These receptors all stem from a woman aged 18 to 35 in good health.

The chain employs TRBV4-1 and TRBJ1-1; D not resolved. From germline, CDR1 is MGHRA and CDR2 YSYEKL. There are 15 residues in the CDR3. The V gene lost 2 bases and the J gene lost 5 bases, with 15 bases spanning the gap. The CDR3 spells CASSQKEGRYTEAFF. The CDR3 bases are TGCGCCAGCAGCCAAAAGGAGGGAAGGTATACTGAAGCTTTCTTT.

In this sample, this clonotype turned up many times. This sequence joins TRBV6-5 and TRBJ2-7; D is ambiguous. Germline values: CDR1 MNHEY, CDR2 SVGAGI. With 0 bases removed from V and 0 bases from J, the gap between germline ends came to 12 bases. CDR3 length: 16 residues. The CDR3 coding sequence is TGTGCCAGCAGTTACTCGAGGCGGACCAGCTCCTACGAGCAGTACTTC. Translation: CASSYSRRTSSYEQYF.

This chain links TRBV27 with TRBJ2-3; D gene uncertain. Trimming pared 2 bases from V and 5 bases from J, leaving 8 bases between. The CDR3 runs to 13 residues. Looked up from germline, CDR1 is MNHEY and CDR2 is SMNVEV (reference sequence). The DNA for the CDR3 is TGTGCCAGCAGTTTAACCCCCGTAGATACGCAGTATTTT. This gives the protein CASSLTPVDTQYF.

The chain recombines TRBV30 with TRBJ1-2; D gene ambiguous. CDR1 is GTSNPN, CDR2 SVGIG, per germline (reference sequence). The CDR3 is 10 amino acids. The V end lost 6 bases, the J end lost 3 bases, and 5 bases lay between the germline ends. DNA of the CDR3: TGTGCCTGCCTCTACTATGGCTACACCTTC. It is translated as CACLYYGYTF. The whole variable domain, remainder taken from reference TRBV30 and TRBJ1-2, is SQTIHQWPATLVQPVGSPLSLECTVEGTSNPNLYWYRQAAGRGLQLLFYSVGIGQISSEVPQNLSASRPQDRQFILSSKKLLLSDSGFYLCACLYYGYTFGSGTRLTVV.

This clonotype was picked up a small number of times. The chain links TRBV7-9 to TRBJ1-6; D is ambiguous. The CDR3 length is 15 residues. Trimming stripped 4 bases from V and 4 bases from J, with 11 bases between. Germline CDR1 and CDR2: SEHNR and FQNEAQ (reference sequence). The CDR3, as DNA: TGTGCCAGCAGCTCCCCCGGGGTATATAATTCACCCCTCCACTTT. Translation: CASSSPGVYNSPLHF.

Comment on this clonotype: Mismatch with germline at one junction end may stem from a read error. The V gene is TRBV5-1, the J gene TRBJ2-1; 8 bases align to TRBD2. The length of the CDR3 is 16 residues. Germline loops: CDR1 SGHRS, CDR2 YFSETQ. The CDR3, as DNA: TGCGCCAGCAGCGCGGACGGCGGGGGGACCTACAATGGGCAGTTCTTC. It translates to CASSADGGGTYNGQFF.

This clonotype has just a few counts. J is TRBJ2-7 and V is TRBV7-2; TRBD2 agrees at 9 bases. V lost 6 bases and J lost 5; bases outside the gene matches: 11. Germline V gives CDR1 SGHTA, CDR2 FQGNSA. This CDR3 is 15 amino acids long. The CDR3 DNA sequence: TGTGCCAGCAGTAATCCGGGACTAGCAAAAAACGAGCAGTACTTC. It encodes CASSNPGLAKNEQYF.

The genes are TRBV7-9 and TRBJ2-3; TRBD2 agrees at 8 bases. V gave up 5 bases and J gave up 5 bases; unmatched junction bases: 9. CDR3 length: 15 amino acids. Germline V lookup: CDR1 SEHNR, CDR2 FQNEAQ (reference sequence). The CDR3 nucleotides are TGTGCCAGCAGCGATGGGACTAGTTTCGTAGATACGCAGTATTTT. Translating it yields CASSDGTSFVDTQYF.

A few counts support this clonotype. The chain combines TRBV5-1 with TRBJ1-2, with D possibly TRBD1 on 5 matching bases. V lost 5 bases to trimming and J lost 5 bases, with 16 bases between them. The CDR3 covers 14 residues. Germline CDR1 SGHRS, CDR2 YFSETQ. This CDR3 reads CASREIRAGYGYTF. The CDR3 DNA follows: TGCGCCAGCAGGGAAATAAGGGCAGGGTATGGCTACACCTTC.

The V gene is TRBV29-1, the J gene TRBJ1-2; 7 nucleotides match TRBD1. V lost 7 bases and J lost 6; bases outside the gene matches: 5. Germline CDR1 and CDR2: SQVTM and ANQGSEA. This CDR3 region has 11 residues. CDR3 sequence (DNA): TGCAGCGCCGACAGGGATGATGGCTACACCTTC. It encodes CSADRDDGYTF.

The chain employs TRBV18 and TRBJ1-4; D remains unclear. Trimming left V 2 bases short and J 7 bases short, with 8 bases between. Germline lookup yields CDR1 KGHSH and CDR2 LQKENI. The CDR3 consists of 13 residues. The CDR3 reads CASSPGIGEKLFF. The CDR3, as DNA: TGTGCCAGCTCACCAGGGATAGGTGAAAAACTGTTTTTT. Together with reference TRBV18 and TRBJ1-4, the CDR3 gives the full variable domain: NAGVMQNPRHLVRRRGQEARLRCSPMKGHSHVYWYRQLPEEGLKFMVYLQKENIIDESGMPKERFSAEFPKEGPSILRIQQVVRGDSAAYFCASSPGIGEKLFFGSGTQLSVL.

The rearrangement joins TRBV4-1 to TRBJ2-4; D remains ambiguous. Germline V gene sequence: CDR1 MGHRA, CDR2 YSYEKL. The CDR3 contains 17 residues. V was trimmed by 1 base and J by 2 bases, leaving 15 bases between them. This CDR3 is CASSQVDQVLTKNIQYF. Written as DNA, the CDR3 is TGCGCCAGCAGCCAAGTCGATCAGGTCTTGACCAAAAACATTCAGTACTTC.

The chain joins TRBV7-9 to TRBJ1-2, with 8 bases identical to TRBD1. This CDR3 region has 14 residues. Germline CDR1 is SEHNR and CDR2 is FQNEAQ (reference sequence). V dropped 5 bases and J dropped 5; count of bases not matched to a gene: 7. CDR3 sequence: CASSQDRAPYGYTF. The DNA of the CDR3 is TGTGCCAGCAGCCAGGACAGGGCACCTTATGGCTACACCTTC.

The CDR3 is CASSFGGISETQYF. The CDR3 DNA reads TGTGCCAGCAGTTTTGGGGGGATTTCAGAGACCCAGTACTTC. This chain links TRBV27 with TRBJ2-5; D possibly corresponds to TRBD2 (6 bases). Trimming removed 3 bases from V and 4 bases from J, with 12 bases in between. Germline-derived CDR1 and CDR2 are MNHEY and SMNVEV (reference sequence). The CDR3 spans 14 residues.

This clonotype was found a few times. This chain connects TRBV5-6 to TRBJ2-5; D ambiguous. The ends were cut back, 1 base at V and 5 bases at J, with 6 bases in the middle. Per the germline V gene, CDR1 is SGHDT and CDR2 is YYEEEE. The CDR3 runs 12 residues. The DNA for the CDR3 is TGTGCCAGCAGCTTGAGTAGCGAGACCCAGTACTTC. Its translation: CASSLSSETQYF.

There are a few counts of this clonotype. This chain uses TRBV28 with TRBJ2-7, with 10 bases fitting TRBD2. The germline V gene has CDR1 MDHEN and CDR2 SYDVKM. V gave up 2 bases and J gave up 3 bases; unmatched junction bases: 7. The CDR3 spans 16 residues. The CDR3 DNA reads as TGTGCCAGCAGTTTAGAAGGGACTAGCGACGTCTACGAGCAGTACTTC. This codes for CASSLEGTSDVYEQYF.

This chain joins TRBV12-5 and TRBJ1-4; TRBD1 matches at 7 bases. The CDR3 is 17 amino acids. V trimming: 1 base; J trimming: 4 bases; junction bases outside the gene matches: 9. CDR1 and CDR2 from the germline V gene are LGHNT and FRNRAP. CDR3 residues: CASGLDGTAPLNEKLFF. The CDR3 DNA reads TGTGCTAGTGGTTTGGATGGGACAGCCCCACTTAATGAAAAACTGTTTTTT.

V gene TRBV10-3 combines with J gene TRBJ2-6; possibly TRBD1 for D (6 bases). V lost 4 bases and J lost 0, with 13 bases in between. The CDR3 is 17 residues long. Germline V lookup: CDR1 ENHRY, CDR2 SYGVKD. The CDR3 region is CAISVQGFFSGANVLTF. The DNA of the CDR3 is TGTGCCATCAGTGTACAGGGATTTTTCTCTGGGGCCAACGTCCTGACTTTC.

This clonotype was seen only a few times. The V call is TRBV20-1, the J call TRBJ2-3; no reliable D call. V gave up 2 bases and J gave up 5 bases, with 11 bases separating them. The length of the CDR3 is 13 residues. Germline CDR1 reads DFQATT; CDR2 reads SNEGSKA (reference sequence). The CDR3 DNA sequence: TGCAGTGCTAGAACCCTCGAGAAAGATACGCAGTATTTT. Protein product: CSARTLEKDTQYF.

The V call is TRBV29-1, the J call TRBJ1-1; D may be TRBD1 (5 bases). The V gene lost 6 bases and the J gene lost 12 bases, with 23 bases spanning the gap. The CDR3 totals 13 residues. CDR1 and CDR2 from the germline V gene are SQVTM and ANQGSEA. The CDR3 sequence: CSVPSDGGRRTFF. In nucleotides, the CDR3 is TGCAGCGTCCCCTCCGACGGGGGACGAAGAACTTTCTTT.

This clonotype was counted between two and nine times. The chain employs TRBV6-5 and TRBJ2-5, with D maybe TRBD1 (6 bases). V shed 7 bases and J shed 11 bases, with 26 bases lying between them. Germline CDR1 reads MNHEY; CDR2 reads SVGAGI. The CDR3 sequence is 15 residues long. CDR3 DNA: TGTGCCAGCACTGGGGGCGTTTGGGGAAACGGGAAGCAGTACTTC. Protein product: CASTGGVWGNGKQYF.

The chain carries TRBV4-1 and TRBJ2-7, with 7 bases lining up with TRBD1. The germline gives CDR1 MGHRA, CDR2 YSYEKL. The CDR3 consists of 16 residues. Trimming removed 1 base from V and 3 bases from J; junction bases left unmatched: 9. CDR3 loop: CASSQVGTAPNYEQYF. DNA for the CDR3: TGCGCCAGCAGCCAAGTGGGGACAGCACCAAACTACGAGCAGTACTTC.

V is TRBV7-9 and J is TRBJ1-4; no clear D gene. The CDR3 is 12 amino acids. Germline lookup yields CDR1 SEHNR and CDR2 FQNEAQ (reference sequence). Between the trimmed V and J ends, which lost 1 base and 14 bases, there was a span of 11 bases. CDR3 protein: CASSLEASWLFF. DNA for the CDR3: TGTGCCAGCAGCTTAGAGGCGAGTTGGCTGTTTTTT.

About this clonotype: The junction departs from germline at one end; a sequencing error may be responsible. CDR3 region: CGARGLAGVYEQYF. CDR3 nucleotides: TGCGGTGCTAGAGGACTAGCGGGGGTCTATGAGCAGTACTTC. V and J are TRBV20-1 and TRBJ2-7; TRBD2 matches 13 bases. The CDR3 sequence is 14 residues long. Germline assignment: CDR1 DFQATT and CDR2 SNEGSKA (reference sequence).

Regarding this clonotype: The germline gene is not matched at one end of the junction; a read error may be the cause. The chain is built from TRBV4-1 and TRBJ2-7; D possibly corresponds to TRBD1 (5 bases). The CDR3 has 15 amino acids. Germline lookup yields CDR1 MGHRA and CDR2 YSYEKL. CDR3: CASGQGALSSYEQYF. CDR3 bases: TGCGCCAGCGGCCAAGGGGCACTGAGCTCCTACGAGCAGTACTTC.

The genes are TRBV7-8 and TRBJ2-5; the match to TRBD1 covers 7 bases. Germline assignment: CDR1 SGHVS and CDR2 FQNEAQ. This CDR3 spans 14 amino acids. V lost 3 bases, J lost 5 bases, and 6 bases stayed unmatched. CDR3 protein: CASSFDRVEETQYF. CDR3 nucleotide sequence: TGTGCCAGCAGCTTTGACAGGGTCGAGGAGACCCAGTACTTC.

The rearrangement uses TRBV11-1 and TRBJ1-1; D perhaps matches TRBD1 (6 bases). CDR1 is SGHAT and CDR2 is FQDESV in the germline V gene (reference sequence). The CDR3 totals 14 residues. V was cut by 4 bases and J by 5 bases, with 14 bases left in between. The CDR3, as DNA: TGTGCCAGCAGCTCTACGGGGGGCGCGACTGAAGCTTTCTTT. Translated: CASSSTGGATEAFF.

This clonotype showed up just a few times. The CDR3 spells CASSPVGTFYEQYF. The CDR3 region has the DNA TGTGCCAGCAGCCCAGTGGGCACCTTCTACGAGCAGTACTTC. The chain uses TRBV6-5 and TRBJ2-7, with D unclear. Germline V gene sequence: CDR1 MNHEY, CDR2 SVGAGI. V lost 6 bases and J lost 3, with 15 bases in between. CDR3 length equals 14 residues.

The rearrangement uses TRBV27 and TRBJ2-7; no clear D gene. Trimming removed 4 bases from V and 3 bases from J, with 10 bases in between. The CDR3 sequence is 13 residues long. Germline loops: CDR1 MNHEY, CDR2 SMNVEV (reference sequence). CDR3 region: CASSYYRDYEQYF. CDR3 DNA sequence: TGTGCCAGCAGTTACTACAGAGACTACGAGCAGTACTTC.

This chain connects TRBV2 to TRBJ2-3; 11 nucleotides line up with TRBD2. The length of the CDR3 is 15 residues. Germline values: CDR1 SNHLY, CDR2 FYNNEI. V lost 10 bases, J lost 2 bases, and 8 bases stayed unmatched. In DNA form, the CDR3 reads TGTGCCACCAAAGCACTAGCGGGAGTCACAGATACGCAGTATTTT. It is translated as CATKALAGVTDTQYF.

V and J are TRBV18 and TRBJ1-2; D is unclear. Germline values: CDR1 KGHSH, CDR2 LQKENI. Trimming left V 3 bases short and J 2 bases short, with 13 bases between. This CDR3 is 15 amino acids long. The CDR3 DNA is TGTGCCAGCTCACCGGCGGCAAGCCCCAACTATGGCTACACCTTC. It is translated as CASSPAASPNYGYTF. Full variable domain (outside the CDR3, taken from reference TRBV18 and TRBJ1-2): NAGVMQNPRHLVRRRGQEARLRCSPMKGHSHVYWYRQLPEEGLKFMVYLQKENIIDESGMPKERFSAEFPKEGPSILRIQQVVRGDSAAYFCASSPAASPNYGYTFGSGTRLTVV.

The chain carries TRBV20-1 and TRBJ2-3, with 8 bases identical to TRBD2. This CDR3 is built from 16 residues. V lost 5 bases, J lost 4 bases, and 14 bases stayed unmatched. Germline V CDR1 and CDR2: DFQATT, SNEGSKA (reference sequence). The CDR3 DNA follows: TGCAGTGCTCACGGGTCTCAAGCGGGAGTGTCAGATACGCAGTATTTT. Encoded protein: CSAHGSQAGVSDTQYF.